The clone carrying this T cell receptor beta chain showed up many times. The data were obtained in a study of regulatory T cells in long-lasting Graves disease. Time point: newly diagnosed GD, antithyroid drugs for less than 3 months. Researchers made the TCR library from RNA that was extracted from PBMCs. Library construction for TCR beta used iRepertoire HTBI primers and Arm-PCR of CDR3 regions. MiXCR, run by TCRdb on the multiplex PCR reads, gives a single entry per CDR3 protein. The table has about 430,000 distinct CDR3 sequences, approximately 15% seen once. Trimming removed 0 bases from V and 6 bases from J; junction bases left unmatched: 7. The CDR3 length is 17 residues. CDR1 and CDR2 from the germline V gene are DFQATT and SNEGSKA (reference sequence). The same specimen was also included in a second study, on T cells in Graves' hyperthyroidism and ophthalmopathy. Per that paper: An initial round of RT-PCR targeting the TCR CDR3 relied on the HTBI primer set.

This TCR came from a woman in her thirties or forties with Graves disease. This chain joins TRBV20-1 and TRBJ2-1, with 14 positions matching TRBD2. The sample in question was peripheral blood mononuclear cells (PBMCs), obtained at new diagnosis, from a patient treated with antithyroid drugs. The CDR3: CSARDAGGLAGVNEQFF. CDR3 DNA sequence: TGCAGTGCTAGAGATGCGGGGGGACTAGCGGGAGTCAATGAGCAGTTCTTC.